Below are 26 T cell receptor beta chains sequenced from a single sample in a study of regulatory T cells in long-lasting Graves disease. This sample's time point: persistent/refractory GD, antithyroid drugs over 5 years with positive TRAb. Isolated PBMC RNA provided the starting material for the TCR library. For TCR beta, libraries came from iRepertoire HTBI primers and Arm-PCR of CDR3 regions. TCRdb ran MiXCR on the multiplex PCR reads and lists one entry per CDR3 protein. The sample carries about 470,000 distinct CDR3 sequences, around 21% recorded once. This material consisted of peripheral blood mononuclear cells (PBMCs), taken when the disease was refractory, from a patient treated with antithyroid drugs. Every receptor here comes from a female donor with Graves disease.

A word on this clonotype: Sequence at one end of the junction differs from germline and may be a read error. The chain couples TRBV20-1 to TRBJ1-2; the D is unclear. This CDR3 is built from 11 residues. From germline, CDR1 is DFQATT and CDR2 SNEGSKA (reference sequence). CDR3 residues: CSARLSYGYAF. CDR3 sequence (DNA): TGCAGTGCTAGACTTTCCTATGGCTACGCCTTC.

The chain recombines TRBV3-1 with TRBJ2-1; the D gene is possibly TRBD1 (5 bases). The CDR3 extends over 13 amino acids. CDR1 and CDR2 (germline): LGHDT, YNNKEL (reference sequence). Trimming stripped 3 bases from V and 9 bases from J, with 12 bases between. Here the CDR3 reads CASSHLGVAEQFF. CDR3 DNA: TGTGCCAGCAGCCACCTAGGGGTCGCTGAGCAGTTCTTC.

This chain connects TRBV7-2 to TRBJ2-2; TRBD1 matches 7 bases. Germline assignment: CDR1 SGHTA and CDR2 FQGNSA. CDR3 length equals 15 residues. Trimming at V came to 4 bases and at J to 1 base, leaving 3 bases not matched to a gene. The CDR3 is CASSSRQGNTGELFF. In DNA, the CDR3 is TGTGCCAGCAGCTCCCGACAGGGGAACACCGGGGAGCTGTTTTTT.

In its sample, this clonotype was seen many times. The CDR3: CSVDAHRGRGTQYF. DNA for the CDR3: TGCAGCGTTGACGCCCACAGGGGGCGCGGGACCCAGTACTTC. V is TRBV29-1 and J is TRBJ2-5; 9 bases align to TRBD1. The V segment lost 3 bases and the J segment 7 bases; nucleotides outside the gene matches: 9. CDR1 and CDR2 from the germline V gene are SQVTM and ANQGSEA. CDR3 length: 14 amino acids.

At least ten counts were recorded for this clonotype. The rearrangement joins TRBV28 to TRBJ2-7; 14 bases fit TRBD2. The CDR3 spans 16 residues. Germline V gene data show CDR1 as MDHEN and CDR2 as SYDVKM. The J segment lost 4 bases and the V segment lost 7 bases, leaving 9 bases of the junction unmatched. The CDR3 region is CASTPRTSGRSYEQYF. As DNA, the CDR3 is TGTGCCAGCACCCCCAGGACTAGCGGGAGGTCATACGAGCAGTACTTC.

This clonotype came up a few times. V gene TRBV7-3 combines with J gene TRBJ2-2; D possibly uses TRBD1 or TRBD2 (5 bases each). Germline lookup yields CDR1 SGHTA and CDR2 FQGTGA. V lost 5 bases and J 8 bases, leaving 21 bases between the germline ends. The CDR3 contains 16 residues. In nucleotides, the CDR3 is TGTGCCAGCAGCGAAACCGGGACCTCCTTTGGTGGGGAGCTGTTTTTT. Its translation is CASSETGTSFGGELFF.

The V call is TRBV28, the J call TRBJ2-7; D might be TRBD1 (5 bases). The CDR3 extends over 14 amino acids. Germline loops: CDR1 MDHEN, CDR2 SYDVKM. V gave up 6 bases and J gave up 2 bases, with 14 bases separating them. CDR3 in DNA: TGTGCCAGCAGAGACCAGGGTGGAACCTACGAGCAGTACTTC. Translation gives CASRDQGGTYEQYF.

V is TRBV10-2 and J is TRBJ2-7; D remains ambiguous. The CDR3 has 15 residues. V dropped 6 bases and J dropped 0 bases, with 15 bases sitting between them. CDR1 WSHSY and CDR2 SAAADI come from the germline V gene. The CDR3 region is CASSVEEWSSYEQYF. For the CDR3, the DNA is TGCGCCAGCAGCGTGGAAGAGTGGAGCTCCTACGAGCAGTACTTC.

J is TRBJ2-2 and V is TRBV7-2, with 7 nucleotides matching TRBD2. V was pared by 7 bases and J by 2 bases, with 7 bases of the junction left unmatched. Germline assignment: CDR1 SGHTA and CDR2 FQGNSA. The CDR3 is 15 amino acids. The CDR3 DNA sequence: TGTGCCAGCACCCTCAGCGGGATAAACACCGGGGAGCTGTTTTTT. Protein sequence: CASTLSGINTGELFF.

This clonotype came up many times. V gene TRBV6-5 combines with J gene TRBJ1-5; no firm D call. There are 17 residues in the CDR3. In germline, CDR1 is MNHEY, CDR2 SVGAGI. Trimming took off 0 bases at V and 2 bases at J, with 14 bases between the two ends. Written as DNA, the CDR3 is TGTGCCAGCAGTTACTCGGACCCCGGGGTGGGCAATCAGCCCCAGCATTTT. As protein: CASSYSDPGVGNQPQHF.

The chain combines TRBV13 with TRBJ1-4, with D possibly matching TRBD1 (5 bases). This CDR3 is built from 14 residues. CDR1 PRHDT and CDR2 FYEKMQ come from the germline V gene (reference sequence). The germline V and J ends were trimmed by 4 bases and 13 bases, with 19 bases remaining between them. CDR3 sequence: CASSSGGRFGGLFF. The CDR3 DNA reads TGTGCCAGCAGCTCTGGAGGACGATTCGGGGGACTGTTTTTT.

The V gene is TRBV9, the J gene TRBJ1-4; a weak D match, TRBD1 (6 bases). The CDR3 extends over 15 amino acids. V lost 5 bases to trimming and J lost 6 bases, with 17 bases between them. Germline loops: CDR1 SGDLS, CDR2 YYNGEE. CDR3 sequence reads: CASSLSDSKDEKLFF. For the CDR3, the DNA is TGTGCCAGCAGTCTGTCGGACAGTAAGGATGAAAAACTGTTTTTT.

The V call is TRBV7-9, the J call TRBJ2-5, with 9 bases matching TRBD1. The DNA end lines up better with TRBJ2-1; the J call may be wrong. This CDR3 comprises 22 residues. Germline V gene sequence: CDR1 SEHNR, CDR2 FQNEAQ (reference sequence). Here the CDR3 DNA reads TGTGCCAGCAGCCGCTCCGGGACAGGGAAGGGAAGGGGACTACCGGGAGTCAATGAGCAGTTCTTC. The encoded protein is CASSRSGTGKGRGLPGVNEQFF.

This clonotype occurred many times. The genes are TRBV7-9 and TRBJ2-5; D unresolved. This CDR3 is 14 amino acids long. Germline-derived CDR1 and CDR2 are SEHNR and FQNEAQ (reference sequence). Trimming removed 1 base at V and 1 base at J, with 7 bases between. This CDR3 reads CASSLDSAQETQYF. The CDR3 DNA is TGTGCCAGCAGCTTAGACTCTGCCCAAGAGACCCAGTACTTC.

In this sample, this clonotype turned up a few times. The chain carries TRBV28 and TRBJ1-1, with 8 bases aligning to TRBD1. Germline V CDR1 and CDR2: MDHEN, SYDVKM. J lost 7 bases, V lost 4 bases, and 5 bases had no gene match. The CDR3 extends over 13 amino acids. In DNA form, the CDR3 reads TGTGCCAGCAGTTCCAGGGGGCGGGTTGAAGCTTTCTTT. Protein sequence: CASSSRGRVEAFF.

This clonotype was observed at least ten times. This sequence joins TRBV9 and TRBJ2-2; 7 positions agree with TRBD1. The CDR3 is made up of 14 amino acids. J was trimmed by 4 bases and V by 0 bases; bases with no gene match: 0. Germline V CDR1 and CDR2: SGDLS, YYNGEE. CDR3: CASSVGDSTGELFF. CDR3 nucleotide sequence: TGTGCCAGCAGCGTAGGGGACAGCACCGGGGAGCTGTTTTTT.

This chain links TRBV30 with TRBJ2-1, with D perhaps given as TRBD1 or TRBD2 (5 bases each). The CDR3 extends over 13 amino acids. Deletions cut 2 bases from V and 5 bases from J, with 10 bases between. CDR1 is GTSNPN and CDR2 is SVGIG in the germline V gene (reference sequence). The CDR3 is CAWSFGGDNEQFF. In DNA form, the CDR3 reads TGTGCCTGGAGTTTTGGGGGTGACAATGAGCAGTTCTTC.

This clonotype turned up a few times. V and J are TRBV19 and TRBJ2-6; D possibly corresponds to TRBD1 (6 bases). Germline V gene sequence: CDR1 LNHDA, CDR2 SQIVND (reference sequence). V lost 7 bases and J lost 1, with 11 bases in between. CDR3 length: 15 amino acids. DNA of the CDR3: TGTGCCAGTAACAGGGAAAGGTCTGGGGCCAACGTCCTGACTTTC. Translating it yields CASNRERSGANVLTF.

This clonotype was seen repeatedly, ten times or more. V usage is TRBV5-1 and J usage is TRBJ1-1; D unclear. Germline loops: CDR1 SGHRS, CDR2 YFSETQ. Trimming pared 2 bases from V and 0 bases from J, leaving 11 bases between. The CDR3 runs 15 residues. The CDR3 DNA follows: TGCGCCAGCAGCTTCTGGGAGGGAATGAACACTGAAGCTTTCTTT. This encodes CASSFWEGMNTEAFF.

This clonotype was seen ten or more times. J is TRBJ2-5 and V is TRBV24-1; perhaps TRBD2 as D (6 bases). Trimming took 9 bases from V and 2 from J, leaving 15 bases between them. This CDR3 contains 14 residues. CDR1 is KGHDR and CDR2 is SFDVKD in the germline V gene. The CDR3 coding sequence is TGTGCCACCGGCGGGGCGAGAGGACAAGAGACCCAGTACTTC. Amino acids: CATGGARGQETQYF.

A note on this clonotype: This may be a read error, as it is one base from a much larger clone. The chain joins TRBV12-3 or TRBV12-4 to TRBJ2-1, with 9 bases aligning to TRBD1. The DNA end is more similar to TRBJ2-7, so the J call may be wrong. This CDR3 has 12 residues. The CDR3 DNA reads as TGTGCCAGCAGAGTGGGACAGGGAACGCAGTACTTC. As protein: CASRVGQGTQYF.

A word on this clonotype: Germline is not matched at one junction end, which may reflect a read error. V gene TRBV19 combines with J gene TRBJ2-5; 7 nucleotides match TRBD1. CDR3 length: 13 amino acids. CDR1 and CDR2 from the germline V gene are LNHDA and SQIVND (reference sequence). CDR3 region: CASSTGGWETLYF. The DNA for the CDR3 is TGTGCCAGTAGTACAGGGGGTTGGGAGACCCTGTACTTC.

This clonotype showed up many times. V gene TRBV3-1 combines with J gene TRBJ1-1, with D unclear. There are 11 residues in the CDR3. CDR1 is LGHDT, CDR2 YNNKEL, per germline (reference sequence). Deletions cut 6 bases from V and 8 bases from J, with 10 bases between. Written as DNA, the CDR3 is TGTGCCAGCAGTTCAGGCAGAGAAGCTTTCTTT. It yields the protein CASSSGREAFF.

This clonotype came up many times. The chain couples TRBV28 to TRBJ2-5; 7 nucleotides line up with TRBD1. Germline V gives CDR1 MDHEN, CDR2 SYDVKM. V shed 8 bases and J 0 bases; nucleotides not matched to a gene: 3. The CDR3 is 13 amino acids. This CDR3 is CASAQGYQETQYF. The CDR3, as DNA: TGTGCCAGCGCACAGGGGTACCAAGAGACCCAGTACTTC. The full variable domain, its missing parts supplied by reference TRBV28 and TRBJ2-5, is DVKVTQSSRYLVKRTGEKVFLECVQDMDHENMFWYRQDPGLGLRLIYFSYDVKMKEKGDIPEGYSVSREKKERFSLILESASTNQTSMYLCASAQGYQETQYFGPGTRLLVL.

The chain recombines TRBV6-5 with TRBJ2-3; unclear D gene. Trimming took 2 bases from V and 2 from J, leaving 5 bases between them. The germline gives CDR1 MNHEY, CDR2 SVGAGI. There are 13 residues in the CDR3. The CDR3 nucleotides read TGTGCCAGCAGTTACCCCCCCACAGATACGCAGTATTTT. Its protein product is CASSYPPTDTQYF.

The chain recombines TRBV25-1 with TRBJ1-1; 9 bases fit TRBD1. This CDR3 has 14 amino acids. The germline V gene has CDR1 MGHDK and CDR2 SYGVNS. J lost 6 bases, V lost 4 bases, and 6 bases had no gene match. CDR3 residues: CASSGDRVGAEAFF. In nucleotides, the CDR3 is TGTGCCAGCAGTGGGGACAGGGTAGGAGCTGAAGCTTTCTTT.